A selection of T cell receptor beta chains follows, all from one sample in a study of T cells expressing NK-cell markers. TCRdb derives one entry per CDR3 protein from the 5' RACE reads, leaving out DNA. The sample's table shows about 460,000 distinct CDR3 sequences. The material sequenced was blood T cells: a sorted CD56 or NKG2C T cell subset, CD4+ or CD8+ T cells, or bulk PBMC T cells (not recorded which). These receptor sequences come from a woman between 50 and 59 years old in good health. Both conserved end residues are part of each CDR3.

CDR3 protein,J gene,V gene
CASSKEVRTICADTQYF,TRBJ2-3,TRBV21-1
CASSLWTGRAETQYF,TRBJ2-5,TRBV6-5
CASSSFLLAGGQDNEQFF,TRBJ2-1,TRBV12-3/TRBV12-4
CASSQESVSNEKLFF,TRBJ1-4,TRBV4-1
CASSPLEAGNTGELFF,TRBJ2-2,TRBV9
CASSQPGSISYNEQFF,TRBJ2-1,TRBV14
CASSSGQGARIEAFF,TRBJ1-1,TRBV5-6
CASSQEGNQPQHF,TRBJ1-5,TRBV3-1
CASSLGGQGRTEAFF,TRBJ1-1,TRBV7-9
CATGSGGNTIYF,TRBJ1-3,TRBV10-3
CASSTVGGAYNEQFF,TRBJ2-1,TRBV7-9
CASSLFAFGRTTGRNNEQFF,TRBJ2-1,TRBV5-1
CASSVSGNQPQHF,TRBJ1-5,TRBV2
CASSPPPGQGNTEAFF,TRBJ1-1,TRBV5-1
CASSESGLNTEAFF,TRBJ1-1,TRBV7-8
CASRTGTEGNTIYF,TRBJ1-3,TRBV12-3/TRBV12-4
CASSQEASGVYNEQFF,TRBJ2-1,TRBV4-1
CSARHSPGYNEQFF,TRBJ2-1,TRBV20-1
CASSSAGSLSGSPLEQFF,TRBJ2-1,TRBV5-1
CASSRVGQYGYTF,TRBJ1-2,TRBV11-2
CSATKGPRNTAPYNSPLHF,TRBJ1-6,TRBV20-1
CSARQASGGVSSYNEQFF,TRBJ2-1,TRBV20-1
CAISGREGNEQFF,TRBJ2-1,TRBV10-3
CASSLEGSKNIQYF,TRBJ2-4,TRBV12-3/TRBV12-4
CSAQTTRGAGTDTQYF,TRBJ2-3,TRBV20-1
CASSSGVPGELFF,TRBJ2-2,TRBV19
CASSSGQGIYGYTF,TRBJ1-2,TRBV5-6